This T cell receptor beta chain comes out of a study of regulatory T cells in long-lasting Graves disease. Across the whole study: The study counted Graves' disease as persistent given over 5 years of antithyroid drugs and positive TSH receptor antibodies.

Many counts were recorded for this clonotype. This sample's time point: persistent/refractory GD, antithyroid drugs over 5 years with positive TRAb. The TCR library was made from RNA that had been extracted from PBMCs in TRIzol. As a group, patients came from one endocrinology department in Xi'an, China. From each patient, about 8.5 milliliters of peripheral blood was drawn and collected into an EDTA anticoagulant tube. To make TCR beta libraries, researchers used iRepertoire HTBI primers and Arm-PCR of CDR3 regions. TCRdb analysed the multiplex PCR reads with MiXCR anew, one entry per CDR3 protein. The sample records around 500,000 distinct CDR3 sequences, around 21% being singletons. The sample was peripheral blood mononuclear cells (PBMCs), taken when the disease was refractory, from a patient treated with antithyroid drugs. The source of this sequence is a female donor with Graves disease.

The CDR3 nucleotides read TGTGCCAGCAGCCGACAGGGTAGCTACACCTTC. It specifies CASSRQGSYTF. This rearrangement joins TRBV7-9 to TRBJ1-2; 7 nucleotides align to TRBD1. Germline V gives CDR1 SEHNR, CDR2 FQNEAQ (reference sequence). The CDR3 sequence is 11 residues long. The V segment lost 5 bases and the J segment 9 bases; nucleotides outside the gene matches: 3.